This T cell receptor beta chain was retrieved from a study of patients and donors after allogeneic stem cell transplantation. This clonotype was seen a handful of times. Germline V gives CDR1 SGHTA, CDR2 FQGNSA. V dropped 0 bases and J dropped 4; count of bases not matched to a gene: 6. The length of the CDR3 is 16 residues. TCRdb analysed the RT-PCR reads with MiXCR anew, one entry per CDR3 protein. The table includes some 3,000 distinct CDR3 sequences, under 7% detected once. The source material was blood, either unsorted or a sorted T cell fraction (not recorded which). J is TRBJ2-5 and V is TRBV7-2, with 9 positions matching TRBD2. This clonotype was sampled from a human donor who was either an allogeneic HSCT recipient or a stem cell or donor lymphocyte infusion donor (not recorded which). It is not recorded whose cells these are; they may come from a transplant donor. The DNA for the CDR3 is TGTGCCAGCAGCTTAGCTCCAGCGGGAGGATCAGAGACCCAGTACTTC. Residues: CASSLAPAGGSETQYF.